A single sample is the source of the 25 T cell receptor beta chains below, sequenced in a study of cytomegalovirus exposure and HLA in healthy donors. The PCR had 60 Vbeta and 13 Jbeta primers. Sequenced by immunoSEQ multiplex PCR; TCRdb stores in-frame clones only, minus some. The sample lists around 200,000 clones; under 80% were seen once. Sequenced sample: PBMCs. The receptors here all came from a man aged 25 to 40 in good health and CMV-seropositive.

In nucleotides, the CDR3 is TGTGCCAGCAGCTTAGGGGGCGGGAACACTGAAGCTTTCTTT. It is translated as CASSLGGGNTEAFF. The rearrangement joins TRBV7-2 to TRBJ1-1, with D perhaps matching TRBD1 (5 bases). CDR1 is SGHTA and CDR2 is FQGNSA in the germline V gene. V gave up 1 base and J gave up 1 base, with 7 bases separating them. This CDR3 region has 14 residues.

The chain carries TRBV4-3 and TRBJ2-2; D gene uncertain. Germline CDR1 and CDR2: LGHNA and YSLEER. This CDR3 region has 15 residues. V shed 0 bases and J shed 4 bases, with 9 bases lying between them. The CDR3 DNA is TGCGCCAGCAGCCAAGACTACGGTTTCACCGGGGAGCTGTTTTTT. Translation: CASSQDYGFTGELFF.

This clone was seen a single time. The rearrangement links TRBV10-3 to TRBJ1-4; TRBD1 aligns across 7 bases. CDR1 and CDR2 (germline): ENHRY, SYGVKD. The ends lost 2 bases at V and 7 bases at J; junction bases unmatched: 7. CDR3 length equals 15 residues. The CDR3 loop reads CAISEGRGEFEKLFF. DNA for the CDR3: TGTGCCATCAGTGAGGGCAGGGGGGAATTTGAAAAACTGTTTTTT.

The chain joins TRBV11-2 to TRBJ1-1; D uncertain. The V gene's germline CDR1 is SGHAT and CDR2 FQNNGV. V was trimmed by 0 bases and J by 2 bases, leaving 10 bases between them. This CDR3 contains 15 residues. The CDR3 DNA follows: TGTGCCAGCAGCTTAGAGGTAGGGAGTAACACTGAAGCTTTCTTT. Encoded protein: CASSLEVGSNTEAFF.

In its sample, this clone was seen a few times. The V and J genes are TRBV7-3 and TRBJ1-3; D gene uncertain. The germline V gene encodes CDR1 SGHTA and CDR2 FQGTGA. Trimming took 5 bases from V and 0 from J, leaving 29 bases between them. This CDR3 spans 21 amino acids. CDR3 protein: CASSPSTAAPDRLFSGNTIYF. The CDR3 nucleotides are TGTGCCAGCAGCCCCTCGACCGCGGCCCCAGATAGGTTATTCTCTGGAAACACCATATATTTT.

CDR3 sequence: CASSFRAYGYTF. The DNA of the CDR3 is TGTGCCAGCAGTTTTCGCGCTTATGGCTACACCTTC. This rearrangement joins TRBV28 to TRBJ1-2; D not resolved. The V gene's germline CDR1 is MDHEN and CDR2 SYDVKM. CDR3 size: 12 residues. V dropped 3 bases and J dropped 5 bases, with 7 bases sitting between them.

This clone came up a few times. J is TRBJ1-5 and V is TRBV29-1, with TRBD1 matching over 7 bases. Losses at the gene ends were 3 bases for V and 3 bases for J; bases not matched to a gene: 2. The CDR3 contains 13 residues. Looked up from germline, CDR1 is SQVTM and CDR2 is ANQGSEA. The CDR3 here is CSVETGLNQPQHF. CDR3 coding DNA: TGCAGCGTTGAGACAGGGCTCAATCAGCCCCAGCATTTT.

A few counts support this clone. V usage is TRBV21-1 and J usage is TRBJ1-2; the table names TRBD1, a call not compared with the DNA. TRBV21-1 is flagged as a pseudogene. CDR3 size: 20 residues. The CDR3 sequence is CASSKQSLLDSSPFPDGYTF. CDR3 sequence (DNA): TGTGCCAGCAGCAAACAGTCCCTGCTGGACAGCTCCCCCTTCCCTGATGGCTACACCTTC.

The J gene is TRBJ2-7, the V gene TRBV2; D is unresolved. Between the trimmed V and J ends, which lost 2 bases and 2 bases, there was a span of 10 bases. The CDR3 loop spans 14 amino acids. CDR1 is SNHLY, CDR2 FYNNEI, per germline. The CDR3 coding sequence is TGTGCCAGCAGTGAATGGCAGGTTCCCTACGAGCAGTACTTC. It yields the protein CASSEWQVPYEQYF.

This chain links TRBV14 with TRBJ1-3; TRBD1 matches 9 bases. V lost 1 base, J lost 6 bases, and 10 bases stayed unmatched. The germline CDR1 and CDR2 sequences are SGHDN and FVKESK. This CDR3 spans 17 amino acids. The CDR3 loop is CASSQVLAGTGTNTIYF. The CDR3 DNA reads TGTGCCAGCAGCCAAGTCCTCGCCGGGACAGGGACAAACACCATATATTTT.

The chain carries TRBV13 and TRBJ1-1, with D unresolved. Looked up from germline, CDR1 is PRHDT and CDR2 is FYEKMQ (reference sequence). Trimming removed 5 bases from V and 3 bases from J, with 10 bases in between. The CDR3 runs 13 residues. The CDR3 reads CASSTEMDTEAFF. CDR3 coding DNA: TGTGCCAGCAGCACTGAAATGGACACTGAAGCTTTCTTT. Complete variable domain (other parts from reference TRBV13 and TRBJ1-1): AAGVIQSPRHLIKEKRETATLKCYPIPRHDTVYWYQQGPGQDPQFLISFYEKMQSDKGSIPDRFSAQQFSDYHSELNMSSLELGDSALYFCASSTEMDTEAFFGQGTRLTVV.

The chain carries TRBV19 and TRBJ2-1, with D possibly TRBD1 on 6 matching bases. Germline V gives CDR1 LNHDA, CDR2 SQIVND (reference sequence). V lost 6 bases and J lost 7, with 19 bases in between. The CDR3 extends over 15 amino acids. The CDR3 region is CASREGTRNRNEQFF. The DNA for the CDR3 is TGTGCCAGTAGAGAGGGGACAAGGAATAGGAATGAGCAGTTCTTC.

The chain links TRBV5-6 to TRBJ1-4, with 7 nucleotides matching TRBD1. The CDR3 totals 16 residues. Trimming removed 0 bases from V and 7 bases from J; junction bases left unmatched: 9. Per the germline V gene, CDR1 is SGHDT and CDR2 is YYEEEE. The CDR3 DNA sequence: TGTGCCAGCAGCTTGGTTCGAGGACAGGACACTGAAAAACTGTTTTTT. Its protein is CASSLVRGQDTEKLFF. Full variable domain (missing parts from reference TRBV5-6 and TRBJ1-4): DAGVTQSPTHLIKTRGQQVTLRCSPKSGHDTVSWYQQALGQGPQFIFQYYEEEERQRGNFPDRFSGHQFPNYSSELNVNALLLGDSALYLCASSLVRGQDTEKLFFGSGTQLSVL.

The V gene is TRBV28, the J gene TRBJ1-2, with D maybe TRBD1 (6 bases). CDR1 MDHEN and CDR2 SYDVKM come from the germline V gene. The CDR3 is 16 residues long. Trimming removed 3 bases from V and 2 bases from J, with 16 bases in between. CDR3 bases: TGTGCCAGCAGTTTGGGGGGGGCGGGCCTGAACTATGGCTACACCTTC. Encoded protein: CASSLGGAGLNYGYTF.

This rearrangement joins TRBV7-9 to TRBJ2-3, with 7 bases matching TRBD2. The V and J ends lost 5 bases and 0 bases, in that order; junction bases with no gene match: 8. The germline V gene encodes CDR1 SEHNR and CDR2 FQNEAQ (reference sequence). This CDR3 contains 16 residues. The CDR3 DNA sequence: TGTGCCAGCAGCACCCCGGGGGAGGGCAGCACAGATACGCAGTATTTT. Translated: CASSTPGEGSTDTQYF.

This clone appeared a few times. This chain joins TRBV4-1 and TRBJ2-3; 11 nucleotides agree with TRBD2. V dropped 1 base and J dropped 8; count of bases not matched to a gene: 11. This CDR3 has 17 amino acids. The germline V gene encodes CDR1 MGHRA and CDR2 YSYEKL. The CDR3 protein is CASSQGGLAGGRATQYF. The CDR3 nucleotides are TGCGCCAGCAGCCAAGGTGGACTAGCGGGCGGTCGGGCTACGCAGTATTTT.

The chain recombines TRBV5-6 with TRBJ1-2, with D perhaps TRBD1 (5 bases). The CDR3 is 15 amino acids. In germline, CDR1 is SGHDT, CDR2 YYEEEE. Trimming shortened V by 1 base and J by 8 bases, and 18 bases separated the two germline ends. CDR3 protein: CASSLSVAGRRGYTF. In DNA form, the CDR3 reads TGTGCCAGCAGCTTGAGTGTAGCAGGGAGGAGAGGCTACACCTTC. Full variable domain (missing parts from reference TRBV5-6 and TRBJ1-2): DAGVTQSPTHLIKTRGQQVTLRCSPKSGHDTVSWYQQALGQGPQFIFQYYEEEERQRGNFPDRFSGHQFPNYSSELNVNALLLGDSALYLCASSLSVAGRRGYTFGSGTRLTVV.

This chain connects TRBV5-6 to TRBJ1-4; the match to TRBD1 covers 10 bases. V shed 3 bases, J shed 8 bases, and the junction held 7 bases outside the gene matches. CDR1 and CDR2 (germline): SGHDT, YYEEEE. The CDR3 totals 15 residues. CDR3 protein: CASSSQGQGREKLFF. The CDR3 DNA sequence: TGTGCCAGCAGCTCCCAGGGACAGGGGCGAGAAAAACTGTTTTTT.

The chain couples TRBV11-2 to TRBJ2-7; 12 positions match TRBD2. Trimming at V came to 3 bases and at J to 5 bases, leaving 5 bases not matched to a gene. Germline V CDR1 and CDR2: SGHAT, FQNNGV. The CDR3 is made up of 15 amino acids. The CDR3 region is CASSFTSGRRDEQYF. The CDR3 nucleotides read TGTGCCAGCAGCTTTACTAGCGGGAGGAGGGACGAGCAGTACTTC.

V is TRBV27 and J is TRBJ2-7; D uncertain. The V gene lost 8 bases and the J gene lost 0 bases, with 14 bases spanning the gap. Germline V lookup: CDR1 MNHEY, CDR2 SMNVEV (reference sequence). The CDR3 sequence is 14 residues long. The CDR3 DNA reads TGTGCCAGCCTACCGACTTCCTACTCCTACGAGCAGTACTTC. This encodes CASLPTSYSYEQYF.

A few counts support this clone. This chain uses TRBV13 with TRBJ1-6; TRBD1 might be the D (6 bases). Germline V gene lookup returns CDR1 PRHDT and CDR2 FYEKMQ (reference sequence). The V end lost 5 bases, the J end lost 7 bases, and 15 bases lay between the germline ends. CDR3 length equals 15 residues. Here the CDR3 DNA reads TGTGCCAGCAGCCCACGGGACACGGAGAATTCACCCCTCCACTTT. As protein: CASSPRDTENSPLHF.

The chain couples TRBV5-4 to TRBJ2-3; TRBD1 matches at 10 bases. The CDR3 extends over 14 amino acids. V shed 6 bases, J shed 1 base, and the junction held 2 bases outside the gene matches. CDR1 is SGHNT and CDR2 is YYREEE in the germline V gene (reference sequence). This CDR3 reads CASTGTGGTDTQYF. The CDR3 DNA reads as TGTGCCAGCACCGGGACAGGGGGCACAGATACGCAGTATTTT.

This chain connects TRBV4-3 to TRBJ2-2; TRBD2 matches at 14 bases. The V gene's germline CDR1 is LGHNA and CDR2 YSLEER. The CDR3 has 16 amino acids. Germline trimming cut 2 bases from V and 6 bases from J; bases unmatched to any gene: 2. CDR3 sequence reads: CASSQTGLAGAGELFF. CDR3 coding DNA: TGCGCCAGCAGCCAAACGGGACTAGCGGGGGCCGGGGAGCTGTTTTTT.

The rearrangement joins TRBV19 to TRBJ2-5; 12 nucleotides line up with TRBD1. V gave up 4 bases and J gave up 3 bases; unmatched junction bases: 6. The germline gives CDR1 LNHDA, CDR2 SQIVND (reference sequence). The CDR3 has 16 residues. The CDR3 is CASSTGQGAGEETQYF. CDR3 DNA sequence: TGTGCCAGTAGTACGGGACAGGGGGCTGGCGAAGAGACCCAGTACTTC.

The chain is built from TRBV7-9 and TRBJ2-7, with 7 nucleotides matching TRBD1. Germline V gene data show CDR1 as SEHNR and CDR2 as FQNEAQ (reference sequence). V shed 5 bases and J 7 bases; nucleotides not matched to a gene: 17. The CDR3 consists of 16 residues. As DNA, the CDR3 is TGTGCCAGCAGCCCCCAGGGGGTGGGATCCCTCAGGGAGCAGTACTTC. Residues: CASSPQGVGSLREQYF.